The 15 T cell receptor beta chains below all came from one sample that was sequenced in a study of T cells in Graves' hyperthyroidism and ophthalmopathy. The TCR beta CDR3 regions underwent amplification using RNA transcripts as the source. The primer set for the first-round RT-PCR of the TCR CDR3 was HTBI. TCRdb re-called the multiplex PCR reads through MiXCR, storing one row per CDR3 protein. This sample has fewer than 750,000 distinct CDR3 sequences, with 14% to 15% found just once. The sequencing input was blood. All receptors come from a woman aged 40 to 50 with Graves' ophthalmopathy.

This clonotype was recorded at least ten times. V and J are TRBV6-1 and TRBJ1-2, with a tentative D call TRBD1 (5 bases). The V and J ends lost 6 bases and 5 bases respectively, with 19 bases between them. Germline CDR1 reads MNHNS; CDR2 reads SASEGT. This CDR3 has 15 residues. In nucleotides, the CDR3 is TGTGCCAGCAGCAGTCCTTACGGGACTGAATATGGCTACACCTTC. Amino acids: CASSSPYGTEYGYTF.

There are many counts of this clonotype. The CDR3 DNA reads as TGTGCCAGCAGTGCCCTCCTAGCGGTTCAAGAGACCCAGTACTTC. This translates into CASSALLAVQETQYF. The chain uses TRBV2 and TRBJ2-5; TRBD2 aligns across 7 bases. This CDR3 is 15 amino acids long. Germline loops: CDR1 SNHLY, CDR2 FYNNEI. After removal of 4 bases from V and 2 bases from J, the junction contained 7 bases not matched to a gene.

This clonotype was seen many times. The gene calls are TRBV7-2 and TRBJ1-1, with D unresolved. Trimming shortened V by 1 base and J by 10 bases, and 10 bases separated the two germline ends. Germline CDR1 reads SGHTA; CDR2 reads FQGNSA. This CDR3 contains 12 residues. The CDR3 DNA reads TGTGCCAGCAGCTTAGACAGAAATCGAGCTTTCTTT. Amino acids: CASSLDRNRAFF.

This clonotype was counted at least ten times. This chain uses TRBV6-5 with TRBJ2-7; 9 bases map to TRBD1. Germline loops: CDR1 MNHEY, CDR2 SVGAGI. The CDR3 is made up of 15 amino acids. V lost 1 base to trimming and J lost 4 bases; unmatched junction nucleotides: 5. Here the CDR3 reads CASSYLVTGGYEQYF. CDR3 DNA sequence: TGTGCCAGCAGTTACTTGGTGACAGGGGGTTACGAGCAGTACTTC.

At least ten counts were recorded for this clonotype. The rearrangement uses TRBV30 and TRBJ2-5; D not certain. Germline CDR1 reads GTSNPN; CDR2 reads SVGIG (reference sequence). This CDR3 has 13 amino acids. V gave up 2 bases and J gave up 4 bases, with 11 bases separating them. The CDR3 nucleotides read TGTGCCTGGAGTTTAAGGTCCCCAGAGACCCAGTACTTC. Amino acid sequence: CAWSLRSPETQYF.

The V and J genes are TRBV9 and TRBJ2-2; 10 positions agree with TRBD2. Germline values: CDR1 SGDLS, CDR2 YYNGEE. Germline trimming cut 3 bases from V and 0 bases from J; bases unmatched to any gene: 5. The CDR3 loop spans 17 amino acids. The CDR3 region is CASSEALAGSNTGELFF. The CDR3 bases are TGTGCCAGCAGCGAGGCACTAGCGGGGTCGAACACCGGGGAGCTGTTTTTT.

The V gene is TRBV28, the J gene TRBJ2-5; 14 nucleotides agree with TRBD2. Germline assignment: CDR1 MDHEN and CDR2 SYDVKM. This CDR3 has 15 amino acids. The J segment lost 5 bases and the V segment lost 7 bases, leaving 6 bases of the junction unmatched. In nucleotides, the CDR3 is TGTGCCAGCACGGGACTAGCGGGAGCAGGGGAGACCCAGTACTTC. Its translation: CASTGLAGAGETQYF.

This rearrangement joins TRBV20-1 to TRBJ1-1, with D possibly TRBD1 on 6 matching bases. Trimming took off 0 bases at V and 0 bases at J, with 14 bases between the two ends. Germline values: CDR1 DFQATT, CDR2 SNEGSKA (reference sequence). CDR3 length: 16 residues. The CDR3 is CSARDRPNRVNTEAFF. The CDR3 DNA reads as TGCAGTGCTAGAGATCGACCTAACAGGGTGAACACTGAAGCTTTCTTT.

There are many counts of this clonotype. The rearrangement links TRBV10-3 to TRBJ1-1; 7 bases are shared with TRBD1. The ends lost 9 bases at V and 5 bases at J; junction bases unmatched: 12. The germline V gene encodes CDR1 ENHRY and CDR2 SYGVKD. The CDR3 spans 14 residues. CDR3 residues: CAIKQGRTGTEAFF. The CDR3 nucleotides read TGTGCCATTAAACAGGGGCGGACTGGGACTGAAGCTTTCTTT.

As DNA, the CDR3 is TGTGCCAGCAGTGTATGGCTAGCGAGGGAGACCCAGTACTTC. Its protein is CASSVWLARETQYF. The chain combines TRBV2 with TRBJ2-5; maybe TRBD2 (6 bases). V was pared by 4 bases and J by 5 bases, with 14 bases between. Germline loops: CDR1 SNHLY, CDR2 FYNNEI. The CDR3 runs to 14 residues.

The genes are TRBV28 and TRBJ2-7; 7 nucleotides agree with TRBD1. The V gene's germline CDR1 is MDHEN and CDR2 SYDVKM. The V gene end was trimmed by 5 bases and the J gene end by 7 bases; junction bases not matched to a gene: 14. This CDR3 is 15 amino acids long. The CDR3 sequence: CASSEGQLKPLEQYF. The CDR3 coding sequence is TGTGCCAGCAGTGAGGGACAGCTAAAACCCCTGGAGCAGTACTTC.

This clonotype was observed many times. The chain's CDR3 is CASSSPRPKDYGYTF. The CDR3 DNA sequence: TGTGCCAGCAGCTCCCCTAGGCCGAAAGACTATGGCTACACCTTC. This chain links TRBV7-2 with TRBJ1-2, with D unresolved. This CDR3 has 15 amino acids. Germline loops: CDR1 SGHTA, CDR2 FQGNSA. V gave up 4 bases and J gave up 3 bases, with 15 bases separating them.

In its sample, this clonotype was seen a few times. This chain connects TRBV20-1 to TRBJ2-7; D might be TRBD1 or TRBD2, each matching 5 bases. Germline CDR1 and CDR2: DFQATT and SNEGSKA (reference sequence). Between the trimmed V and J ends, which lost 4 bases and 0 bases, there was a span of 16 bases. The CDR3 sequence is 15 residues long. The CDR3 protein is CSAKPTGTPSYEQYF. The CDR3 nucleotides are TGCAGTGCTAAACCTACCGGGACGCCCTCCTACGAGCAGTACTTC.

CDR3: CASSSGGPSFF. The CDR3 nucleotides are TGTGCCAGCAGCTCCGGAGGACCATCGTTTTTT. The genes are TRBV7-9 and TRBJ1-4; D is unclear. With 4 bases removed from V and 16 bases from J, the gap between germline ends came to 13 bases. This CDR3 is 11 amino acids long. Germline V gene sequence: CDR1 SEHNR, CDR2 FQNEAQ (reference sequence).

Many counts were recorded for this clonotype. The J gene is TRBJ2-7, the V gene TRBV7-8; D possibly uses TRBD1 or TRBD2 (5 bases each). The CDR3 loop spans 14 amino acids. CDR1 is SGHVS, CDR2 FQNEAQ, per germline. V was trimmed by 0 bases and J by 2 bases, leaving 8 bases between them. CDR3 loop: CASSLAGRTYEQYF. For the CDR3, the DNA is TGTGCCAGCAGCTTAGCGGGACGGACCTACGAGCAGTACTTC.